The T cell receptor (beta chain) described here comes from a study of CXCR3-negative and CXCR3-positive naive CD8 T cells. Across the study: Approximately 130 million TRB reads in total, about 1.5 +/- 0.3 million per library.

Findings and caveats of the study: With respect to TRBV-TRBJ usage, naive CXCR3-negative and CXCR3-positive cells were similar; memory differed. Sequencing showed both naive subsets with comparably high diversity, and memory CD8+ cells much lower. Naive CXCR3-positive cells had TRB CDR3s more hydrophobic than those of CXCR3-negative naive cells.

UMI-labeled TRB cDNA libraries were prepared by 5' RACE. No DNA is given; TCRdb re-called the 5' RACE reads and lists each CDR3 protein once. The ten top clones account for roughly 1.1%, within a sample of about 98,000 distinct CDR3 sequences. Concerning this clonotype itself: Its antigen is not known.

This receptor was identified in a human donor in good health. Some clones in this sample may be carry-over from other donors' samples. The material sequenced was naive CXCR3+ CD8+ T cells from blood. Subset meaning: CD45RO-CCR7+CD27+CD95- naive CD8+ T cells expressing CXCR3 (TNR3+).

CDR3 amino acids: CASSFGRVDEQYF. The genes are TRBV5-5 and TRBJ2-7; the TCRdb D gene call, TRBD2, has no DNA to confirm it. The V gene's germline CDR1 is SGHKS and CDR2 YYEKEE (reference sequence). The CDR3 runs to 13 residues.